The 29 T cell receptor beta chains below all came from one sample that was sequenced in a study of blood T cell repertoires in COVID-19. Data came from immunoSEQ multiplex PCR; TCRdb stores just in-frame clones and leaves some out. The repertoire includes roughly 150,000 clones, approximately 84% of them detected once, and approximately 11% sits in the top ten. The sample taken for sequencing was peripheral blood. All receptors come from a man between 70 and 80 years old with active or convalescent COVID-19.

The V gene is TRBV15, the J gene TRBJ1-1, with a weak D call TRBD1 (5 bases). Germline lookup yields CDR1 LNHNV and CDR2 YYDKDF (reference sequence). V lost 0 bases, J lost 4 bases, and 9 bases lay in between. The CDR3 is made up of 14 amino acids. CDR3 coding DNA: TGTGCCACCAGCAGAGATTCCGGGGGCACTGAAGCTTTCTTT. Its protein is CATSRDSGGTEAFF.

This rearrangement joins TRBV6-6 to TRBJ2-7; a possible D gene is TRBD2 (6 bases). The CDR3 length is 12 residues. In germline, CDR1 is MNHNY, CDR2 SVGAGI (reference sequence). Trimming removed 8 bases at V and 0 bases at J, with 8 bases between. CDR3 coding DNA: TGTGCCAGCGGAGGGAACTCCTACGAGCAGTACTTC. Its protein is CASGGNSYEQYF.

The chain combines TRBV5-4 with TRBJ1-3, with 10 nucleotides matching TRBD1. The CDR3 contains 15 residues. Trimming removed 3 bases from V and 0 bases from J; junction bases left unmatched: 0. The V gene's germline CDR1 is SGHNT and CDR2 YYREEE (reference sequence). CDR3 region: CASSWTGGSGNTIYF. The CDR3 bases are TGTGCCAGCAGCTGGACAGGGGGCTCTGGAAACACCATATATTTT.

This CDR3 is CASNERGDRSREQFF. The CDR3 nucleotides read TGTGCCAGCAACGAAAGGGGGGACAGGAGTAGGGAGCAGTTCTTC. This rearrangement joins TRBV2 to TRBJ2-1, with 8 nucleotides matching TRBD1. The V and J ends lost 7 bases and 10 bases, in that order; junction bases with no gene match: 15. The CDR3 loop spans 15 amino acids. Germline V lookup: CDR1 SNHLY, CDR2 FYNNEI.

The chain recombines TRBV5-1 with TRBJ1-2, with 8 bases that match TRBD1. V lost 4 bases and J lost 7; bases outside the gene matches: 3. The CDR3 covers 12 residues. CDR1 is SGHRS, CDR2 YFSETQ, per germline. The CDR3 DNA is TGCGCCAGCAGCCTACAGGGGGTTGGCTACACCTTC. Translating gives CASSLQGVGYTF.

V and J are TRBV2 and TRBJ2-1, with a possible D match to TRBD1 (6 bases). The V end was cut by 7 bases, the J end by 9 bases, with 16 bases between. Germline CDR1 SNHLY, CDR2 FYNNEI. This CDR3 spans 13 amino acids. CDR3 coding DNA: TGTGCCAGCACCACGAACAGGGAAGGTGAGCAGTTCTTC. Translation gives CASTTNREGEQFF.

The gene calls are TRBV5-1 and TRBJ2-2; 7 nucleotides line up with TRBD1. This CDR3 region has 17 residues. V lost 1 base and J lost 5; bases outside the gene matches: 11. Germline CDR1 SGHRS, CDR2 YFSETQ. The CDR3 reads CASSLPQGPSRTGELFF. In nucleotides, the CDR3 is TGCGCCAGCAGCTTGCCACAGGGGCCCTCGAGGACCGGGGAGCTGTTTTTT. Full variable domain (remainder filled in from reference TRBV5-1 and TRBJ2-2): KAGVTQTPRYLIKTRGQQVTLSCSPISGHRSVSWYQQTPGQGLQFLFEYFSETQRNKGNFPGRFSGRQFSNSRSEMNVSTLELGDSALYLCASSLPQGPSRTGELFFGEGSRLTVL.

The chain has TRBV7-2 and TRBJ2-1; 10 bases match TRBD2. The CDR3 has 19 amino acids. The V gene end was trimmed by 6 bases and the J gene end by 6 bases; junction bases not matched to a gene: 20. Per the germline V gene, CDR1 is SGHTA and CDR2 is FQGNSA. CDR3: CASSPDGLAGAPISNEQFF. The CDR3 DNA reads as TGTGCCAGCAGTCCCGATGGGCTAGCGGGAGCACCGATCTCCAATGAGCAGTTCTTC.

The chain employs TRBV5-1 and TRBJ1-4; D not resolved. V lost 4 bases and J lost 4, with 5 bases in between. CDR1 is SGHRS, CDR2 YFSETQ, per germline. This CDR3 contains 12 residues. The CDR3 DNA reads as TGCGCCAGCAGCCCAAATAATGAAAAACTGTTTTTT. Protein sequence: CASSPNNEKLFF. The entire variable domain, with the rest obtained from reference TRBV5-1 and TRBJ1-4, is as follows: KAGVTQTPRYLIKTRGQQVTLSCSPISGHRSVSWYQQTPGQGLQFLFEYFSETQRNKGNFPGRFSGRQFSNSRSEMNVSTLELGDSALYLCASSPNNEKLFFGSGTQLSVL.

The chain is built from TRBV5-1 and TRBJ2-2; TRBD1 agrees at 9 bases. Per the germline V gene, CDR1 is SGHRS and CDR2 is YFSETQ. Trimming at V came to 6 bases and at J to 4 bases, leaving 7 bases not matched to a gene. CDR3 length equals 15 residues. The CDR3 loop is CASTRGQGGTGELFF. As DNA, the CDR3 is TGCGCCAGCACCCGGGGACAGGGAGGCACCGGGGAGCTGTTTTTT.

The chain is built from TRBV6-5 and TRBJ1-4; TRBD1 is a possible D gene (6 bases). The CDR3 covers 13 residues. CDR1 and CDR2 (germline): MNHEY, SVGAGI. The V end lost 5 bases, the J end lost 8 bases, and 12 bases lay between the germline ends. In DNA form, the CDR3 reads TGTGCCAGCAGTCTGCCGGGACAAGAAAAACTGTTTTTT. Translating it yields CASSLPGQEKLFF.

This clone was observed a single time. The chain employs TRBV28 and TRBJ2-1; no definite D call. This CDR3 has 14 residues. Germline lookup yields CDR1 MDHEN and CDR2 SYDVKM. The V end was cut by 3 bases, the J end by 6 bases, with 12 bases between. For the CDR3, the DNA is TGTGCCAGCAGTTTTGCCCCCGTGCGCAATGAGCAGTTCTTC. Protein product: CASSFAPVRNEQFF.

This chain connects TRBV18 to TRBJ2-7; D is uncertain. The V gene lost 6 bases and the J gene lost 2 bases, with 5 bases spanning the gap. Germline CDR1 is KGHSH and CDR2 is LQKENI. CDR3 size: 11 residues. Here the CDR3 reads CASSATYEQYF. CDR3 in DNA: TGTGCCAGCTCGGCAACCTACGAGCAGTACTTC. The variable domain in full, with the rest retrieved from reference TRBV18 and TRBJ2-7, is NAGVMQNPRHLVRRRGQEARLRCSPMKGHSHVYWYRQLPEEGLKFMVYLQKENIIDESGMPKERFSAEFPKEGPSILRIQQVVRGDSAAYFCASSATYEQYFGPGTRLTVT.

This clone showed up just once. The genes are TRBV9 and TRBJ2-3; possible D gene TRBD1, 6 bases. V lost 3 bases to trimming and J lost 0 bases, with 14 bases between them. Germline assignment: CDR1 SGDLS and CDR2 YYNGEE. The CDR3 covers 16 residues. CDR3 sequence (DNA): TGTGCCAGCAGCGCCTTGGGGGCTACTAGCACAGATACGCAGTATTTT. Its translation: CASSALGATSTDTQYF.

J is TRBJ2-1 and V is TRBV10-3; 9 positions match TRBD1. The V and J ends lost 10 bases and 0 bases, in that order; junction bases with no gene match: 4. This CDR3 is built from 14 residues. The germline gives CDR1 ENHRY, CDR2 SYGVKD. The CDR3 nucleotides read TGTGCCACCCTGACAGGGGGCTCCTACAATGAGCAGTTCTTC. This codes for CATLTGGSYNEQFF.

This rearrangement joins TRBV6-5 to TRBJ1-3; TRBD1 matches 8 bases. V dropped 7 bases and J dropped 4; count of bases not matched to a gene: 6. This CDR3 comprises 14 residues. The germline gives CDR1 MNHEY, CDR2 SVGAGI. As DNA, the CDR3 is TGTGCCAGCACCCCAGGGGGCCAGGGAAACACCATATATTTT. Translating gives CASTPGGQGNTIYF.

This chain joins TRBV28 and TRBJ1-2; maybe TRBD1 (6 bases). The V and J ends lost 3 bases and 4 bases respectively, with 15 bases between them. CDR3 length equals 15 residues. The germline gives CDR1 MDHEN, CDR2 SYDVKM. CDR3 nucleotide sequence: TGTGCCAGCAGTTTTCGTCTTGGGGGCGGCTATGGCTACACCTTC. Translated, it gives CASSFRLGGGYGYTF.

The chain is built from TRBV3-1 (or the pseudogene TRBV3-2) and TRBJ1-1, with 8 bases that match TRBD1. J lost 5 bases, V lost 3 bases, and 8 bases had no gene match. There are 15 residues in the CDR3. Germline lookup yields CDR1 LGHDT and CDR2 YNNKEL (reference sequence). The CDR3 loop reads CASSHGTGQGTEAFF. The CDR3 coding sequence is TGTGCCAGCAGCCATGGGACAGGCCAGGGTACTGAAGCTTTCTTT.

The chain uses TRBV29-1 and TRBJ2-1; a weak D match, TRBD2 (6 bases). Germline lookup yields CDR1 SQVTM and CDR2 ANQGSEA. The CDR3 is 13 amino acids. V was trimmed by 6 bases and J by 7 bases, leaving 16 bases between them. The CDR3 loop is CSVKWGTSNEQFF. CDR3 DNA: TGCAGCGTCAAATGGGGGACTTCTAATGAGCAGTTCTTC.

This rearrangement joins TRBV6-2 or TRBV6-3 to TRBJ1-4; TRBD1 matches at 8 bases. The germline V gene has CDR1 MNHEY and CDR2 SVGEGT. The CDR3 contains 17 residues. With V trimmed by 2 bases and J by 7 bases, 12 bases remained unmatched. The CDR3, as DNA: TGTGCCAGCAGTTACCACGGCGGACAGGGCGGTAGTGAAAAACTGTTTTTT. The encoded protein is CASSYHGGQGGSEKLFF.

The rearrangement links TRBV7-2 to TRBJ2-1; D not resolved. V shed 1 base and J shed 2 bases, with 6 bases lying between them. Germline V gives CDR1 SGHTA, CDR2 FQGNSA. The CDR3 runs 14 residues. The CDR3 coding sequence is TGTGCCAGCAGCTTAGAACGAGCCTACAATGAGCAGTTCTTC. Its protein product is CASSLERAYNEQFF.

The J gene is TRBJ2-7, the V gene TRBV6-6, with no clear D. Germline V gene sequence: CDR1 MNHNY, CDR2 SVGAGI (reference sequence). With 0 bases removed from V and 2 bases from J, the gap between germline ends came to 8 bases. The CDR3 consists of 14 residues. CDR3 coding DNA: TGTGCCAGCAGTTACTCGAGTACCGCCTACGAGCAGTACTTC. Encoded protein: CASSYSSTAYEQYF.

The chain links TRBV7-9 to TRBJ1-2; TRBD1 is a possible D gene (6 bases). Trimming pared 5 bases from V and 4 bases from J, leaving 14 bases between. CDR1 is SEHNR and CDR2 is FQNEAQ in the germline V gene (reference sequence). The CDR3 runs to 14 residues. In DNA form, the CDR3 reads TGTGCCAGCAGCGAAACGACAGGAACCTATGGCTACACCTTC. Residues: CASSETTGTYGYTF.

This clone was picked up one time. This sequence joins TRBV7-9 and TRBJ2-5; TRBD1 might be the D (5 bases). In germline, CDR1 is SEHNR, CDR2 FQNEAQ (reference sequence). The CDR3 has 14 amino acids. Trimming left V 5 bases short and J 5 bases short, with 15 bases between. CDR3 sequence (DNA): TGTGCCAGCAGCCCTCAGGGTGGCTGGGAGACCCAGTACTTC. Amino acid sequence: CASSPQGGWETQYF.

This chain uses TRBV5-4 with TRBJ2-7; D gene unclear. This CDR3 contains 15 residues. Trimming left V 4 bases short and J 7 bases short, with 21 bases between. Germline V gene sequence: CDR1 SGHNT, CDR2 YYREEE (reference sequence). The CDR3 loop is CASSRLGYELSEQYF. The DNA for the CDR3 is TGTGCCAGCAGCCGACTTGGGTATGAGTTATCGGAGCAGTACTTC. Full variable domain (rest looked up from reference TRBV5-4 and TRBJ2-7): ETGVTQSPTHLIKTRGQQVTLRCSSQSGHNTVSWYQQALGQGPQFIFQYYREEENGRGNFPPRFSGLQFPNYSSELNVNALELDDSALYLCASSRLGYELSEQYFGPGTRLTVT.

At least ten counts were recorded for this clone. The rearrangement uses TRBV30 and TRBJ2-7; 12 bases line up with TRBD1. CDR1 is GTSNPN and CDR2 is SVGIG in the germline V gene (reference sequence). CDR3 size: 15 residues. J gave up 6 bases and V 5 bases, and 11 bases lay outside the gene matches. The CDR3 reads CAWAGDRGRPSEQYF. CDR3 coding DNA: TGTGCCTGGGCTGGGGACAGGGGGCGACCCAGCGAGCAGTACTTC.

The CDR3 coding sequence is TGTGCCAGCAGTCTCGCGGGGGGAACAGATACGCAGTATTTT. Translation: CASSLAGGTDTQYF. The chain couples TRBV6-4 to TRBJ2-3; 8 bases map to TRBD2. CDR3 length: 14 amino acids. Germline V gene sequence: CDR1 MRHNA, CDR2 SNTAGT. Unmatched junction bases numbered 4, after V lost 5 bases and J lost 3 bases.

The CDR3 bases are TGTGCCAGCGGGACTAGTCCTCCCGGGGAGCTGTTTTTT. Translating it yields CASGTSPPGELFF. The genes are TRBV28 and TRBJ2-2; 8 bases map to TRBD2. Looked up from germline, CDR1 is MDHEN and CDR2 is SYDVKM. Trimming cost V 8 bases and J 6 bases; bases outside gene matches: 5. The CDR3 is made up of 13 amino acids.

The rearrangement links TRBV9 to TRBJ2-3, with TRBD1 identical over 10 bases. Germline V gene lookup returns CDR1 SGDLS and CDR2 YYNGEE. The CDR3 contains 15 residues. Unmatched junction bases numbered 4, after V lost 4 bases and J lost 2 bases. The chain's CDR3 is CASSTRQGATDTQYF. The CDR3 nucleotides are TGTGCCAGCAGCACCCGACAGGGGGCCACAGATACGCAGTATTTT.